Below, 22 T cell receptor beta chains from the same sample are listed, as sequenced in a study of low-dose radiotherapy and immunotherapy resistance in tumors. Time point specified: after trial treatment. Noted treatment: LDRT plus nivolumab, ipilimumab, low-dose cyclophosphamide and aspirin (RACIN trial). Primers used for first-strand cDNA, a TRAV- and TRBV-specific set, covered both alpha and beta chains. TCR amplification ran 15 to 25 PCR cycles using constant-region and V-primer adapter primers. TCRdb used MiXCR to reprocess the reads, holding one entry per CDR3 protein. The sample holds under 110,000 distinct CDR3 sequences; less than 25% are singletons and the top ten take about 4%. The sample here was PBMCs, taken after low-dose radiotherapy plus immunotherapy. Receptors were obtained from a male donor with prostate cancer.

This clonotype was observed at least ten times. The V gene is TRBV30, the J gene TRBJ2-5; a possible D gene is TRBD2 (7 bases). Per germline, CDR1 GTSNPN and CDR2 SVGIG (reference sequence). With 2 bases removed from V and 4 bases from J, the gap between germline ends came to 17 bases. The CDR3 runs to 15 residues. The CDR3 DNA follows: TGTGCCTGGAGTCCCCTGGGGGGGCGGGGAGAGACCCAGTACTTC. Amino acids: CAWSPLGGRGETQYF.

This clonotype was seen ten or more times. V usage is TRBV19 and J usage is TRBJ2-5; 7 nucleotides line up with TRBD2. Unmatched junction bases numbered 5, after V lost 3 bases and J lost 4 bases. The germline gives CDR1 LNHDA, CDR2 SQIVND (reference sequence). The CDR3 is made up of 14 amino acids. CDR3 coding DNA: TGTGCCAGTAGTATCAGGGAGGGACGAGAGACCCAGTACTTC. Translating it yields CASSIREGRETQYF.

The rearrangement joins TRBV10-3 to TRBJ2-6; a weak D match, TRBD1 (6 bases). CDR1 ENHRY and CDR2 SYGVKD come from the germline V gene. V was trimmed by 2 bases and J by 0 bases, leaving 14 bases between them. The CDR3 covers 18 residues. The CDR3 here is CAISESLQGTSGANVLTF. For the CDR3, the DNA is TGTGCCATCAGTGAGAGTCTCCAGGGGACCTCTGGGGCCAACGTCCTGACTTTC.

This clonotype occurred many times. This chain joins TRBV7-9 and TRBJ2-3; 8 bases match TRBD2. Germline CDR1 is SEHNR and CDR2 is FQNEAQ (reference sequence). The ends lost 5 bases at V and 3 bases at J; junction bases unmatched: 4. The CDR3 has 14 residues. The CDR3 DNA is TGTGCCAGCAGCCCGGGACTAGAAACAGATACGCAGTATTTT. As protein: CASSPGLETDTQYF.

In its sample, this clonotype was seen many times. CDR3 amino acids: CASSFPAGEQFF. In DNA form, the CDR3 reads TGTGCCAGCAGTTTCCCAGCGGGGGAGCAGTTCTTC. The chain employs TRBV12-3 or TRBV12-4 and TRBJ2-1, with TRBD2 matching over 7 bases. Trimming took 3 bases from V and 10 from J; bases not matched to a gene: 3. The CDR3 has 12 residues.

CDR3 sequence reads: CASRTTVQPTYEQYF. The CDR3 DNA is TGTGCCAGCAGAACCACAGTTCAGCCGACCTACGAGCAGTACTTC. The rearrangement joins TRBV2 to TRBJ2-7; D unclear. V dropped 6 bases and J dropped 2 bases, with 17 bases sitting between them. Germline CDR1 and CDR2: SNHLY and FYNNEI. The length of the CDR3 is 15 residues.

There are many counts of this clonotype. The chain links TRBV6-5 to TRBJ2-5; 14 nucleotides agree with TRBD2. The CDR3 runs 18 residues. Germline trimming cut 6 bases from V and 3 bases from J; bases unmatched to any gene: 12. Germline V CDR1 and CDR2: MNHEY, SVGAGI. The CDR3: CASSSGTSGGPREETQYF. CDR3 bases: TGTGCCAGCAGCTCTGGGACTAGCGGGGGCCCCCGAGAAGAGACCCAGTACTTC.

This clonotype came up once. The chain is built from TRBV5-1 and TRBJ1-2, with D unresolved. Trimming left V 4 bases short and J 6 bases short, with 10 bases between. The CDR3 totals 12 residues. Per germline, CDR1 SGHRS and CDR2 YFSETQ. The CDR3 sequence: CASSARSHGYTF. CDR3 bases: TGCGCCAGCAGCGCCAGGAGCCATGGCTACACCTTC.

Remarks on this clonotype: Only one base separates this from a far larger clonotype, so it likely reflects a read error. This chain links TRBV10-1 with TRBJ2-2, with TRBD2 matching over 12 bases. The CDR3 runs 15 residues. V trimming: 11 bases; J trimming: 6 bases; junction bases outside the gene matches: 10. In germline, CDR1 is WNHNN, CDR2 SYGVQD (reference sequence). The CDR3 here is CARALAGGLAGELFF. The CDR3 DNA reads as TGCGCCCGCGCGCTAGCGGGGGGGCTAGCCGGGGAGCTGTTTTTT.

For this clonotype: A read error is possible here, since a much larger clone lies one base away. A read error is likely, as this CDR3 ends without the conserved phenylalanine or tryptophan. This chain uses TRBV7-3 with TRBJ2-1; D possibly corresponds to TRBD2 (7 bases). This CDR3 is built from 18 residues. V lost 4 bases, J lost 0 bases, and 19 bases lay in between. Germline values: CDR1 SGHTA, CDR2 FQGTGA. The CDR3 coding sequence is TGTGCCAGCAGCTCCCGGGGGGACACCTCGAGCTCCTACAATGAGCAGTTCTAC. Protein sequence: CASSSRGDTSSSYNEQFY.

This clonotype was observed many times. This rearrangement joins TRBV5-5 to TRBJ1-1; D not certain. Trimming took 6 bases from V and 10 from J, leaving 19 bases between them. Per germline, CDR1 SGHKS and CDR2 YYEKEE (reference sequence). CDR3 length: 13 residues. CDR3 loop: CASTLGRNNGAFF. In DNA form, the CDR3 reads TGTGCCAGCACCCTGGGGAGGAACAACGGAGCTTTCTTT.

This clonotype was found many times. The chain carries TRBV10-3 and TRBJ2-1; perhaps TRBD2 as D (5 bases). Trimming left V 6 bases short and J 9 bases short, with 15 bases between. Germline assignment: CDR1 ENHRY and CDR2 SYGVKD. This CDR3 contains 13 residues. CDR3 amino acids: CAIRVGSEGEQFF. In nucleotides, the CDR3 is TGTGCCATCAGAGTCGGTTCCGAGGGTGAGCAGTTCTTC.

The V and J genes are TRBV7-9 and TRBJ1-4; TRBD1 matches at 8 bases. Losses at the gene ends were 5 bases for V and 8 bases for J; bases not matched to a gene: 16. Germline assignment: CDR1 SEHNR and CDR2 FQNEAQ (reference sequence). The CDR3 length is 17 residues. The CDR3 spells CASSPPRVAYRGEKLFF. DNA for the CDR3: TGTGCCAGCAGCCCTCCTCGGGTCGCGTACAGGGGGGAAAAACTGTTTTTT.

The rearrangement joins TRBV7-3 to TRBJ1-1; TRBD1 is a possible D gene (5 bases). V gave up 4 bases and J gave up 4 bases, with 16 bases separating them. CDR1 SGHTA and CDR2 FQGTGA come from the germline V gene. The CDR3 sequence is 15 residues long. DNA of the CDR3: TGTGCCAGCAGCTCTTGGGCCGGGGCTAGCACTGAAGCTTTCTTT. Protein sequence: CASSSWAGASTEAFF.

This clonotype was observed once. This likely stems from a read error, as it lies one base from a far larger clone. CDR3 nucleotides: TGTGCCAGCTCACTGGCCGTACCGACAGGGTATCATGAGCAGTACTTC. Amino acids: CASSLAVPTGYHEQYF. This rearrangement joins TRBV18 to TRBJ2-5; TRBD1 matches 7 bases. This CDR3 comprises 16 residues. The V segment lost 4 bases and the J segment 11 bases; nucleotides outside the gene matches: 19. Germline V gives CDR1 KGHSH, CDR2 LQKENI.

This clonotype was detected ten times or more. V gene TRBV12-3 or TRBV12-4 combines with J gene TRBJ1-1; TRBD1 is a possible D gene (6 bases). Trimming took off 3 bases at V and 5 bases at J, with 13 bases between the two ends. This CDR3 has 14 residues. In DNA form, the CDR3 reads TGTGCCAGCAGTTTTGCGGGGGCTGGGACTGAAGCTTTCTTT. Its protein product is CASSFAGAGTEAFF.

On this clonotype: It is likely a read error: a sequence one base away is far more abundant. This chain uses TRBV6-5 with TRBJ2-3, with D tentatively TRBD1 (5 bases). CDR3 length: 16 amino acids. With 5 bases removed from V and 1 base from J, the gap between germline ends came to 16 bases. Germline V gives CDR1 MNHEY, CDR2 SVGAGI. DNA of the CDR3: TGTGCCAGCAGTGCAGCGCAGGGTCGTGGCACAGATACGCAGTATTTT. Residues: CASSAAQGRGTDTQYF.

In its sample, this clonotype was seen many times. The chain recombines TRBV29-1 with TRBJ1-1; D ambiguous. V lost 2 bases, J lost 1 base, and 14 bases lay in between. The CDR3 is made up of 15 amino acids. Germline V gene sequence: CDR1 SQVTM, CDR2 ANQGSEA. CDR3 sequence (DNA): TGCAGCGTTGAACGGGCAGGAGTTTCGAACACTGAAGCTTTCTTT. Translating gives CSVERAGVSNTEAFF.

This clonotype was found many times. This chain uses TRBV19 with TRBJ2-1; maybe TRBD2 (5 bases). The V end lost 1 base, the J end lost 9 bases, and 10 bases lay between the germline ends. The germline CDR1 and CDR2 sequences are LNHDA and SQIVND (reference sequence). This CDR3 spans 13 amino acids. The CDR3 here is CASSIGVGVEQFF. CDR3 coding DNA: TGTGCCAGTAGTATAGGCGTCGGGGTTGAGCAGTTCTTC.

This clonotype was seen at least ten times. The V gene is TRBV19, the J gene TRBJ2-3; D ambiguous. Trimming took off 10 bases at V and 4 bases at J, with 6 bases between the two ends. The V gene's germline CDR1 is LNHDA and CDR2 SQIVND (reference sequence). The CDR3 runs to 10 residues. The CDR3 region is CATVADTQYF. CDR3 bases: TGTGCCACAGTAGCAGATACGCAGTATTTT.

CDR3 loop: CATRLGRANTGELFF. The DNA for the CDR3 is TGTGCCACCAGATTAGGGCGCGCGAACACCGGGGAGCTGTTTTTT. This chain joins TRBV19 and TRBJ2-2; D remains ambiguous. The length of the CDR3 is 15 residues. Per germline, CDR1 LNHDA and CDR2 SQIVND (reference sequence). The ends were cut back, 10 bases at V and 0 bases at J, with 15 bases in the middle.

About this clonotype: A read error is likely here: a far larger clone is one base away. The CDR3 sequence is CASSFSGVGETQFF. The CDR3 DNA sequence: TGTGCCAGCAGTTTTAGCGGGGTTGGAGAGACCCAGTTCTTC. The chain carries TRBV12-3 or TRBV12-4 and TRBJ2-1; 8 positions agree with TRBD2. Trimming cost V 3 bases and J 13 bases; bases outside gene matches: 11. The CDR3 loop spans 14 amino acids.